The next 8 T cell receptor beta chains were all read from a single sample in a study of cytomegalovirus exposure and HLA in healthy donors. The PCR ran on 60 Vbeta and 13 Jbeta primers. Method: immunoSEQ multiplex PCR; TCRdb's copy keeps in-frame clones and lacks some. The table records 100,000 to 150,000 clones, more than 70% of them present only once. Sequencing was done on a sample of PBMCs. Receptor source: a woman aged 55-70 years in good health and CMV-seronegative.

The chain uses TRBV4-2 and TRBJ1-5; possibly TRBD1 for D (5 bases). V lost 4 bases and J 0 bases, leaving 34 bases between the germline ends. Germline CDR1 and CDR2: LGHNA and YNFKEQ. This CDR3 is 23 amino acids long. This CDR3 is CASSLLVMSRSLTDRYSNQPQHF. The CDR3 DNA reads TGTGCCAGCAGCCTCCTTGTGATGAGCCGTTCTCTGACAGACCGCTATAGCAATCAGCCCCAGCATTTT.

This chain connects TRBV6-6 to TRBJ2-5; TRBD2 agrees at 9 bases. Germline CDR1 reads MNHNY; CDR2 reads SVGAGI (reference sequence). The CDR3 contains 16 residues. Germline trimming cut 4 bases from V and 0 bases from J; bases unmatched to any gene: 6. The DNA of the CDR3 is TGTGCCAGCAGTTTCGGTAGCGGGGGATACCAAGAGACCCAGTACTTC. As protein: CASSFGSGGYQETQYF.

The chain has TRBV28 and TRBJ2-2, with TRBD2 identical over 7 bases. CDR3 length equals 13 residues. V lost 5 bases, J lost 6 bases, and 3 bases stayed unmatched. Looked up from germline, CDR1 is MDHEN and CDR2 is SYDVKM. The CDR3 here is CASSVLAAGELFF. Here the CDR3 DNA reads TGTGCCAGCAGTGTCCTAGCGGCCGGGGAGCTGTTTTTT.

The chain carries TRBV9 and TRBJ2-1, with TRBD2 matching over 9 bases. Germline assignment: CDR1 SGDLS and CDR2 YYNGEE. J was trimmed by 4 bases and V by 4 bases; bases with no gene match: 6. The CDR3 is 15 amino acids. The CDR3 DNA is TGTGCCAGCAGCAAAAGACTAGCGGATTACAATGAGCAGTTCTTC. As protein: CASSKRLADYNEQFF.

Note on this clone: One junction end disagrees with the germline gene, perhaps due to a read error. This chain links TRBV6-6 with TRBJ2-5; tentative D call: TRBD1 (6 bases). The germline gives CDR1 MNHNY, CDR2 SVGAGI (reference sequence). The CDR3 is 14 amino acids. The CDR3 protein is CASRWDTNQEAQYF. Here the CDR3 DNA reads TGTGCCAGCAGGTGGGACACCAACCAAGAGGCCCAGTACTTC.

The rearrangement uses TRBV6-6 and TRBJ1-1; 7 bases agree with TRBD1. The CDR3 runs to 15 residues. Germline assignment: CDR1 MNHNY and CDR2 SVGAGI (reference sequence). V was clipped by 7 bases and J by 0 bases; unmatched bases: 8. CDR3 loop: CASKGTDSLNTEAFF. CDR3 nucleotide sequence: TGTGCCAGCAAAGGGACAGACTCTCTGAACACTGAAGCTTTCTTT.

In this sample, this clone turned up a few times. At one of its ends the junction is not consistent with the germline gene, which may arise from a read error. The rearrangement joins TRBV7-7 to TRBJ2-1, with 7 bases lining up with TRBD1. From germline, CDR1 is SSHAT and CDR2 FNYEAQ (reference sequence). The CDR3 runs 15 residues. The CDR3 region is CASSFIPGGYNEQFF. DNA for the CDR3: TGTGCTAGCAGCTTTATTCCAGGGGGCTACAATGAGCAGTTCTTC.

The V gene is TRBV5-1, the J gene TRBJ2-1, with D possibly being TRBD2 (5 bases). Germline CDR1 SGHRS, CDR2 YFSETQ. This CDR3 contains 14 residues. Trimming took 2 bases from V and 6 from J, leaving 12 bases between them. CDR3 bases: TGCGCCAGCAGCTTTAACCTAGCCAGCAATGAGCAGTTCTTC. Its translation is CASSFNLASNEQFF.